Described below is a single TCR beta chain sequence and its context. This specimen comes from a study of blood T cell repertoires in COVID-19. CDR3 size: 16 residues. Trimming at V came to 1 base and at J to 4 bases, leaving 5 bases not matched to a gene. Germline V gives CDR1 LGHNA, CDR2 YSLEER. In the original processing: Amplified reference gene primers provided the basis for estimating nucleated cell counts. The assay was immunoSEQ multiplex PCR, and TCRdb's table has in-frame clones only and misses some. The V and J calls and clone size come from that table; D and trimming were worked out from the DNA. The sample includes about 34,000 clones, about 74% of them seen just once.

V gene TRBV4-3 combines with J gene TRBJ2-1; 9 bases are a match to TRBD2. Source material: peripheral blood. This TCR was recovered from a human donor in a cohort sampled during active COVID-19. The CDR3 region is CASSQGWLAGYNEQFF. DNA for the CDR3: TGCGCCAGCAGCCAAGGGTGGCTAGCGGGGTACAATGAGCAGTTCTTC.